One and the same sample provided the 2 T cell receptor beta chains below, sequenced in a study of STAT3 mutations in large granular lymphocyte leukemia. Their target antigens are unknown. Study observations and caveats: In T-cell large granular lymphocyte leukemia, about half of patients showed multiple immunodominant subclonotypes.

Sequencing used immunoSEQ multiplex PCR; TCRdb keeps in-frame clones, though not all of them. In the table there are roughly 5,900 clones, nearly 90% of which are singletons. Source material: PBMCs. These TCRs come from a human donor with T large granular lymphocyte leukemia. Some clones in this sample may be carry-over from other donors' samples.

The chain combines TRBV6-1 with TRBJ2-5, with 9 nucleotides matching TRBD2. After removal of 7 bases from V and 4 bases from J, the junction contained 7 bases not matched to a gene. In germline, CDR1 is MNHNS, CDR2 SASEGT. This CDR3 has 14 residues. CDR3 coding DNA: TGTGCCAGCAAAATAGCGGGAGTGCGAGAGACCCAGTACTTC. Its protein product is CASKIAGVRETQYF.

This rearrangement joins TRBV6-4 to TRBJ1-1; D gene ambiguous. Trimming removed 5 bases from V and 3 bases from J, with 16 bases in between. There are 15 residues in the CDR3. Germline V gene sequence: CDR1 MRHNA, CDR2 SNTAGT. DNA for the CDR3: TGTGCCAGCAGTCGGACGTTCCTCGAGGACACTGAAGCTTTCTTT. This codes for CASSRTFLEDTEAFF.